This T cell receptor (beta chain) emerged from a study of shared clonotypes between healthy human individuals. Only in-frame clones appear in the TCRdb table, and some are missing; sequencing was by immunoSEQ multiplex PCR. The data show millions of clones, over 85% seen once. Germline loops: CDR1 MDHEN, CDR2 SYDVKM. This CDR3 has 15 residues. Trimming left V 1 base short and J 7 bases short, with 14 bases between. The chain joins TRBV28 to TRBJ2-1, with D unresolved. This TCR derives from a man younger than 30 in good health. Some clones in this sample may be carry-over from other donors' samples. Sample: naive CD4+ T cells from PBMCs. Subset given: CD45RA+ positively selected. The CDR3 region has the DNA TGTGCCAGCAGTTTATCAAACGACTGGGCAAATGAGCAGTTCTTC. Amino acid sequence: CASSLSNDWANEQFF.